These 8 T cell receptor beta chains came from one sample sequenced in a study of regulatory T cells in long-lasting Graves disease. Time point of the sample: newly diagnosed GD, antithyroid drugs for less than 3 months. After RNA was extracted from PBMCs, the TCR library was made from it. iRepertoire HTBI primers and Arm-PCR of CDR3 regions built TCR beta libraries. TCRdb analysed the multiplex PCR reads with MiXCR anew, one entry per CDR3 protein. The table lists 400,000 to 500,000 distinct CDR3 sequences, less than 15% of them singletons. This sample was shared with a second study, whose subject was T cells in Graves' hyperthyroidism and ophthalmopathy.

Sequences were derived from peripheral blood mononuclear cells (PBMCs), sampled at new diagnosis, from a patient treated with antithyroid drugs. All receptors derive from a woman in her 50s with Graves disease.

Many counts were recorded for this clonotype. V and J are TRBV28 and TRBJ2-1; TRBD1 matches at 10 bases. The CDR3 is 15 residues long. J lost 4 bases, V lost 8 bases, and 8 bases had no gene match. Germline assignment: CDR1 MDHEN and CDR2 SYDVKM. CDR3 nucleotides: TGTGCCAGCGCGTTATGGACAGGGGGTTACAATGAGCAGTTCTTC. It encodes CASALWTGGYNEQFF.

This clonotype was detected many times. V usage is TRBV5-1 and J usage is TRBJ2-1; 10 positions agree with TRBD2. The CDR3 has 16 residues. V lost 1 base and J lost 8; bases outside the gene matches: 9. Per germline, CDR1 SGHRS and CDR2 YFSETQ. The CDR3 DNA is TGCGCCAGCAGCTTGTGGGGAGGAGCGGGAGGGGATGAGCAGTTCTTC. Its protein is CASSLWGGAGGDEQFF.

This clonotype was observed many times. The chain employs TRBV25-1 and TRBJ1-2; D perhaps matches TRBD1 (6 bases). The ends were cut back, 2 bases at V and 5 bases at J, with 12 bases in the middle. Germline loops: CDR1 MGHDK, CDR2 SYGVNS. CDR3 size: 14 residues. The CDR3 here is CASSENRVEYGYTF. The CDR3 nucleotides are TGTGCCAGCAGTGAAAACAGGGTAGAGTATGGCTACACCTTC.

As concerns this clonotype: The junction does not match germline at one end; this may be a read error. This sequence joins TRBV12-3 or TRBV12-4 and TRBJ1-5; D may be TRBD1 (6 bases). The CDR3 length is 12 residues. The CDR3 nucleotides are TGTGCCAGCGGGGGGGCAGGGCAGCCCCAGCGTTTT. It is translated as CASGGAGQPQRF.

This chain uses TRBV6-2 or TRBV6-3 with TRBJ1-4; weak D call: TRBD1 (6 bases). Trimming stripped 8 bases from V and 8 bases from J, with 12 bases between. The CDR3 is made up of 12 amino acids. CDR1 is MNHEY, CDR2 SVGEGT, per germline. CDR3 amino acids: CASALGGEKLFF. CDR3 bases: TGTGCCAGCGCGTTGGGGGGCGAAAAACTGTTTTTT.

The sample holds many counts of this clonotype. CDR3 loop: CASSSLDSYTGELFF. CDR3 nucleotides: TGCGCCAGCAGCTCCTTGGACAGTTACACCGGGGAGCTGTTTTTT. This rearrangement joins TRBV5-1 to TRBJ2-2, with D possibly matching TRBD1 (6 bases). Germline assignment: CDR1 SGHRS and CDR2 YFSETQ. This CDR3 has 15 amino acids. V gave up 3 bases and J gave up 3 bases, with 12 bases separating them.

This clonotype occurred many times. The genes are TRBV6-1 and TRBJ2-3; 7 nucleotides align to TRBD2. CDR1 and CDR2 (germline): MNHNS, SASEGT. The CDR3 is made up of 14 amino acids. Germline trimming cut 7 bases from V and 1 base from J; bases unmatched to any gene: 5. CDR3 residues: CASMSAGRTDTQYF. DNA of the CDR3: TGTGCCAGCATGTCAGCGGGACGCACAGATACGCAGTATTTT.

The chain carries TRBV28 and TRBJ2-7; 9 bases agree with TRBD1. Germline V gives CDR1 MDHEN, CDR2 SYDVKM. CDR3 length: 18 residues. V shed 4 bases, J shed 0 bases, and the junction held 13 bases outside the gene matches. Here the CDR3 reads CASSYTPGTGLSSYEQYF. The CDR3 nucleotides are TGTGCCAGCAGTTATACTCCCGGGACAGGGCTGAGCTCCTACGAGCAGTACTTC.